The 11 T cell receptor beta chains listed next were all sequenced from one sample in a study of blood T cells in healthy people across ages. A J-beta primer mix and a sample-barcoded 5' primer were used in a second PCR of roughly 6 to 11 cycles. TCRdb reanalysed the 5' RACE reads using MiXCR and keeps one entry per CDR3 protein. Among roughly 790,000 distinct CDR3 sequences listed, roughly two fifths were seen once. The sequencing sample was made of blood. These receptors were taken from an older woman in good health.

This clonotype has ten or more counts. V usage is TRBV9 and J usage is TRBJ2-3, with 8 bases identical to TRBD2. In germline, CDR1 is SGDLS, CDR2 YYNGEE. This CDR3 spans 16 amino acids. Germline trimming cut 3 bases from V and 1 base from J; bases unmatched to any gene: 7. The CDR3 spells CASSGGLLAGTDTQYF. The CDR3 nucleotides read TGTGCCAGCAGCGGAGGGCTACTAGCGGGCACAGATACGCAGTATTTT.

This rearrangement joins TRBV7-2 to TRBJ1-3; 9 bases line up with TRBD1. V shed 2 bases and J 1 base; nucleotides not matched to a gene: 12. The CDR3 extends over 19 amino acids. Germline V gives CDR1 SGHTA, CDR2 FQGNSA. This CDR3 reads CASSLRDRDVMRSGNTIYF. The CDR3 DNA is TGTGCCAGCAGCTTAAGGGACAGGGATGTAATGCGGTCTGGAAACACCATATATTTT.

The chain employs TRBV10-3 and TRBJ1-5; D is ambiguous. Germline V gene sequence: CDR1 ENHRY, CDR2 SYGVKD. The CDR3 covers 15 residues. Trimming shortened V by 0 bases and J by 1 base, and 7 bases separated the two germline ends. In nucleotides, the CDR3 is TGTGCCATCAGTGAGTCGGACGGGAGCAATCAGCCCCAGCATTTT. Translated, it gives CAISESDGSNQPQHF.

J is TRBJ1-2 and V is TRBV28; 8 bases fit TRBD1. The germline V gene has CDR1 MDHEN and CDR2 SYDVKM. Germline trimming cut 8 bases from V and 6 bases from J; bases unmatched to any gene: 11. The CDR3 contains 14 residues. CDR3 sequence: CASRSQTGADGYTF. As DNA, the CDR3 is TGTGCCAGCCGTAGCCAGACAGGGGCGGATGGCTACACCTTC.

A few counts support this clonotype. This chain uses TRBV3-1 with TRBJ2-7, with D perhaps matching TRBD2 (5 bases). The CDR3 runs 15 residues. V lost 1 base and J lost 5, with 15 bases in between. Germline values: CDR1 LGHDT, CDR2 YNNKEL (reference sequence). The CDR3 coding sequence is TGTGCCAGCAGCCAAGTCTTAAGAGGGCAAGACGAGCAGTACTTC. This sequence encodes CASSQVLRGQDEQYF.

The chain combines TRBV9 with TRBJ2-7; TRBD1 aligns across 7 bases. V lost 0 bases to trimming and J lost 3 bases; unmatched junction nucleotides: 3. This CDR3 is built from 14 residues. Germline CDR1 SGDLS, CDR2 YYNGEE. CDR3 DNA: TGTGCCAGCAGCGTAGAGTACAGGGGCTACGAGCAGTACTTC. Translating it yields CASSVEYRGYEQYF.

The V call is TRBV20-1, the J call TRBJ2-1; D unclear. This CDR3 comprises 13 residues. The V end lost 4 bases, the J end lost 0 bases, and 7 bases lay between the germline ends. CDR1 is DFQATT, CDR2 SNEGSKA, per germline (reference sequence). The CDR3 DNA reads as TGCAGTGCTAAGCGCAGCTCCTACAATGAGCAGTTCTTC. Amino acid sequence: CSAKRSSYNEQFF.

The rearrangement uses TRBV6-1 and TRBJ1-5; tentative D call: TRBD1 (5 bases). Germline V gene data show CDR1 as MNHNS and CDR2 as SASEGT. Trimming stripped 6 bases from V and 2 bases from J, with 11 bases between. The CDR3 has 14 residues. The chain's CDR3 is CASRGGLGNQPQHF. The CDR3 DNA reads TGTGCCAGCAGGGGGGGTCTCGGCAATCAGCCCCAGCATTTT.

The CDR3: CASSPRLAGLQETQYF. The CDR3 coding sequence is TGTGCCAGCAGCCCAAGACTAGCGGGCCTCCAAGAGACCCAGTACTTC. V gene TRBV9 combines with J gene TRBJ2-5; 10 bases agree with TRBD2. Trimming took 4 bases from V and 1 from J; bases not matched to a gene: 7. This CDR3 contains 16 residues. Germline V lookup: CDR1 SGDLS, CDR2 YYNGEE.

The rearrangement uses TRBV10-2 and TRBJ2-5, with TRBD1 matching over 7 bases. The V gene's germline CDR1 is WSHSY and CDR2 SAAADI. CDR3 length: 15 amino acids. The junction had 20 bases not matched to a gene; V was cut back by 8 bases and J by 11 bases. The CDR3 sequence: CASLLGGVSYNEQYF. The DNA of the CDR3 is TGCGCCAGCTTATTAGGGGGCGTCTCCTACAATGAGCAGTACTTC.

The chain carries TRBV6-1 and TRBJ1-5; TRBD1 matches at 9 bases. The germline CDR1 and CDR2 sequences are MNHNS and SASEGT. Trimming took 5 bases from V and 3 from J; bases not matched to a gene: 5. There are 15 residues in the CDR3. The chain's CDR3 is CASSTGGAFNQPQHF. CDR3 bases: TGTGCCAGCAGTACAGGGGGCGCATTCAATCAGCCCCAGCATTTT.